This TCR beta chain was recorded in a study of T cell responses to AZD1222 COVID-19 vaccine. Study results and caveats: Donors in the cohort were predominantly white British and more often female, and clonal diversity was possibly underestimated. Close to half of all spike-specific TCRs reportedly target regions of the variants that are unmutated. Baseline serostatus was positive in only five to seven AZD1222 recipients. Samples come after the peak T cell response, not at day 14.

In the case of this clone: The antigen remains undetermined.

The CDR3 spans 15 residues. Germline V lookup: CDR1 SGHAT, CDR2 FQNNGV. Between the trimmed V and J ends, which lost 1 base and 1 base, there was a span of 11 bases. Method: immunoSEQ multiplex PCR; TCRdb's copy keeps in-frame clones and lacks some. The sample holds about 48,000 clones; about 86% are singletons and the top ten take 5.5% to 8%. Specimen: peripheral blood, collected 28 days after the second AZD1222 dose. This sequence originates from an adult who received the AZD1222 COVID-19 vaccine. This chain connects TRBV11-2 to TRBJ2-7, with D possibly matching TRBD2 (6 bases). The DNA for the CDR3 is TGTGCCAGCAGCTTAGGCCCGGGACTGTCCTACGAGCAGTACTTC. Translated, it gives CASSLGPGLSYEQYF. The whole variable domain, filled in from reference TRBV11-2 and TRBJ2-7, reads EAGVAQSPRYKIIEKRQSVAFWCNPISGHATLYWYQQILGQGPKLLIQFQNNGVVDDSQLPKDRFSAERLKGVDSTLKIQPAKLEDSAVYLCASSLGPGLSYEQYFGPGTRLTVT.